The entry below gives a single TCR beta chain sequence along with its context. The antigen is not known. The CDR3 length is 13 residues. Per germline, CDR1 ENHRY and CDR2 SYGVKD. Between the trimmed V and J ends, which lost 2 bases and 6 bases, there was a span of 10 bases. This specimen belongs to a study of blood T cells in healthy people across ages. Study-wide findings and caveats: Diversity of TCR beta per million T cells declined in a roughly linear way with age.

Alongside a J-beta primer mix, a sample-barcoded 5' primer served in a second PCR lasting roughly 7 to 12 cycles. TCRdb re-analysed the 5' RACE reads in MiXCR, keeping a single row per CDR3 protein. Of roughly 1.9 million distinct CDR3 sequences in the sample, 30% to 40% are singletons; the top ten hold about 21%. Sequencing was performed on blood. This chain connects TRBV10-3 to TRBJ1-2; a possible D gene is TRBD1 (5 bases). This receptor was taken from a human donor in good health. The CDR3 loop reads CAISEGQGDGYTF. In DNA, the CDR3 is TGTGCCATCAGTGAGGGACAAGGGGATGGCTACACCTTC.